This T cell receptor (beta chain) originates from a study of Tregs in tolerant kidney transplant recipients. Looking at the study overall: CD4+CD25+CD127- cells came from approximately three-day belatacept mixed lymphocyte reactions, some with approximately 5-day graft donor restimulation.

A remark on this clone: Its antigen remains unidentified.

The germline gives CDR1 SEHNR, CDR2 FQNEAQ (reference sequence). The CDR3 length is 17 residues. V lost 1 base and J lost 4; bases outside the gene matches: 11. Whole-study results and caveats: Few patients were studied, so findings need validation in larger groups.

TCRdb's copy holds only in-frame clones and misses some; the assay was immunoSEQ multiplex PCR. The sample carries tens of thousands of clones, about four fifths recorded once. The sequencing sample was made of Tregs from blood cultured with allogeneic cells. The sequence was collected from a human donor in good health. The gene calls are TRBV7-9 and TRBJ2-3, with TRBD1 identical over 7 bases. CDR3 in DNA: TGTGCCAGCAGCTTAGTAGTCAGGACAGGTCTTCCAGATACGCAGTATTTT. Encoded protein: CASSLVVRTGLPDTQYF. Full variable domain (outside the CDR3, taken from reference TRBV7-9 and TRBJ2-3): DTGVSQNPRHKITKRGQNVTFRCDPISEHNRLYWYRQTLGQGPEFLTYFQNEAQLEKSRLLSDRFSAERPKGSFSTLEIQRTEQGDSAMYLCASSLVVRTGLPDTQYFGPGTRLTVL.